This entry is about one TCR beta chain. Its antigen is not identified. The data stem from a study of CXCR3-negative and CXCR3-positive naive CD8 T cells. UMI-labeled 5' RACE TRB cDNA libraries were prepared from the cells. TCRdb re-called the 5' RACE reads and catalogs CDR3 proteins one per entry, DNA excluded. The sample table sets out approximately 74,000 distinct CDR3 sequences. The study's findings and limits: With surface CD5 comparable between naive subsets, TCR strength was estimated using properties derived from the TRB CDR3. Higher TRB CDR3 hydrophobicity marked CXCR3-positive naive cells relative to CXCR3-negative naive cells.

The sequence derives from a human donor in good health. Some clones in this sample may be carry-over from other donors' samples. The specimen sequenced was naive CXCR3- CD8+ T cells from blood. The sample's subset: CD45RO-CCR7+CD27+CD95- naive CD8+ T cells lacking CXCR3 (TNR3-).

This CDR3 reads CSARVVAGAPFYNEQFF. This chain joins TRBV20-1 and TRBJ2-1; TCRdb selects TRBD1, and the lack of DNA leaves this call unchecked. CDR3 length: 17 amino acids. Germline values: CDR1 DFQATT, CDR2 SNEGSKA (reference sequence).